This TCR beta chain emerged from a study of T-cell reconstitution after alpha-beta-depleted transplantation in children. This clonotype was seen repeatedly, ten times or more. As yet, its antigen is unknown. Findings and limits, study-wide: At day 60, the high TCRbeta diversity found in some patients originated from recipient T cells and thymic progenitors that had survived. Expanded graft clones numbering several hundred reportedly gave rise to alpha-beta T cells about two months after transplant. When one year had passed after transplant, most T-cell counts and diversity came from newly produced T cells.

CDR1 is SGHDT and CDR2 is YYEEEE in the germline V gene. The CDR3 length is 17 residues. The trim removed 4 bases at V and 3 bases at J, leaving 11 bases unmatched. The library targeted TCRbeta and was prepared with unique molecular identifiers. TCRdb recomputed calls from the PCR reads with MiXCR, one row per CDR3 protein. Of 40,000 to 55,000 distinct CDR3 sequences in the sample, nearly 9.5% were seen once. This chain connects TRBV5-6 to TRBJ2-5; 11 bases line up with TRBD2. The TCR was taken from a male patient aged 2 to 10 who had a stem cell transplant for chronic granulomatous disease, so the T cells may come from the graft donor. The sequences come from PBMCs, mostly from graft donor cells, collected 60 days after TCRalphabeta/CD19-depleted stem cell transplant. This CDR3 is CASSPLSGRGTEETQYF. As DNA, the CDR3 is TGTGCCAGCAGCCCCCTTAGCGGGAGGGGGACGGAAGAGACCCAGTACTTC.